What follows are 28 T cell receptor beta chains derived from one specimen sequenced in a study of T cells in tuberculosis. TCRdb keeps only in-frame clones here, not all; method: immunoSEQ multiplex PCR. The sample gives about 54,000 clones, 70% to 90% of which show up once; 20% to 25% is in the top ten. After thawing and overnight rest, PBMC were stained with GMM-loaded CD1B tetramer, viability dye and anti-CD3 for sorting. C32 glucose monomycolate from Rhodococcus equi was loaded onto the CD1B tetramers. Specimen: CD1b-GMM tetramer-negative cells sorted from PBMCs. The receptors stem from an adult woman with latent tuberculosis.

This clone has only one observation. CDR3 DNA: TGTGCCAGCAGTTACAGTGGAGCGGGATCATACGAGCAGTACTTC. Translated: CASSYSGAGSYEQYF. V is TRBV6-5 and J is TRBJ2-7; 7 nucleotides agree with TRBD2. The J segment lost 4 bases and the V segment lost 2 bases, leaving 8 bases of the junction unmatched. Germline assignment: CDR1 MNHEY and CDR2 SVGAGI. The CDR3 totals 15 residues.

This clone occurred a few times. This chain connects TRBV30 to TRBJ1-2; 10 bases fit TRBD1. Germline CDR1 GTSNPN, CDR2 SVGIG (reference sequence). This CDR3 is 11 amino acids long. Trimming cost V 3 bases and J 10 bases; bases outside gene matches: 2. The CDR3 bases are TGTGCCTGGAGGGGACAGGGGATCTACACCTTC. This codes for CAWRGQGIYTF.

The chain couples TRBV7-8 to TRBJ2-7; 10 bases map to TRBD1. There are 16 residues in the CDR3. Germline V lookup: CDR1 SGHVS, CDR2 FQNEAQ. The junction had 11 bases not matched to a gene; V was cut back by 5 bases and J by 4 bases. This CDR3 is CASSIRDRGHTYEQYF. The DNA for the CDR3 is TGTGCCAGCAGCATCCGGGACAGGGGCCATACATACGAGCAGTACTTC.

The chain has TRBV28 and TRBJ1-1; no firm D call. V lost 2 bases to trimming and J lost 4 bases, with 14 bases between them. Germline CDR1 reads MDHEN; CDR2 reads SYDVKM. CDR3 length equals 15 residues. The CDR3 sequence: CASSLIFGVATEAFF. In DNA, the CDR3 is TGTGCCAGCAGTTTAATTTTCGGGGTGGCCACTGAAGCTTTCTTT.

The chain carries TRBV5-6 and TRBJ1-3; D remains ambiguous. Trimming took 5 bases from V and 0 from J, leaving 12 bases between them. The CDR3 consists of 15 residues. Germline V gene lookup returns CDR1 SGHDT and CDR2 YYEEEE. The CDR3 is CASSSGAHSGNTIYF. CDR3 coding DNA: TGTGCCAGCAGTTCCGGAGCCCACTCTGGAAACACCATATATTTT.

This chain connects TRBV29-1 to TRBJ1-1, with D hard to call. There are 12 residues in the CDR3. V dropped 4 bases and J dropped 1 base, with 7 bases sitting between them. Germline CDR1 and CDR2: SQVTM and ANQGSEA. The CDR3 nucleotides read TGCAGCGTTGTACCGGGGAACACTGAAGCTTTCTTT. Protein sequence: CSVVPGNTEAFF.

This clone has a handful of counts. This sequence joins TRBV5-1 and TRBJ2-1; perhaps TRBD2 as D (6 bases). Germline values: CDR1 SGHRS, CDR2 YFSETQ. V dropped 0 bases and J dropped 6 bases, with 13 bases sitting between them. The CDR3 has 15 amino acids. The CDR3 is CASSLGRGPSNEQFF. The DNA for the CDR3 is TGCGCCAGCAGCTTGGGGCGGGGTCCAAGCAATGAGCAGTTCTTC.

The chain employs TRBV6-1 and TRBJ1-1, with TRBD1 matching 7 bases. The CDR3 is made up of 13 amino acids. Germline values: CDR1 MNHNS, CDR2 SASEGT. Trimming removed 4 bases from V and 5 bases from J; junction bases left unmatched: 4. CDR3 loop: CASSARRGTEAFF. The DNA of the CDR3 is TGTGCCAGCAGTGCGCGCAGGGGGACTGAAGCTTTCTTT.

V gene TRBV7-9 combines with J gene TRBJ1-3; 8 bases agree with TRBD1. Germline V gene data show CDR1 as SEHNR and CDR2 as FQNEAQ (reference sequence). The CDR3 sequence is 15 residues long. Unmatched junction bases numbered 3, after V lost 5 bases and J lost 0 bases. The CDR3 DNA is TGTGCCAGCAGCAGACAGGGGACCTCTGGAAACACCATATATTTT. This codes for CASSRQGTSGNTIYF. The whole variable domain, filled in from reference TRBV7-9 and TRBJ1-3, reads DTGVSQNPRHKITKRGQNVTFRCDPISEHNRLYWYRQTLGQGPEFLTYFQNEAQLEKSRLLSDRFSAERPKGSFSTLEIQRTEQGDSAMYLCASSRQGTSGNTIYFGEGSWLTVV.

The rearrangement links TRBV6-5 to TRBJ2-5; D may be TRBD1 (6 bases). The CDR3 runs to 14 residues. The V gene's germline CDR1 is MNHEY and CDR2 SVGAGI. Trimming cost V 8 bases and J 1 base, with 14 bases left between them. Here the CDR3 DNA reads TGTGCCAGCCAGGCTGACAGGATCCAAGAGACCCAGTACTTC. It translates to CASQADRIQETQYF.

This rearrangement joins TRBV19 to TRBJ2-2; TRBD2 aligns across 7 bases. CDR3 length equals 12 residues. The ends lost 7 bases at V and 5 bases at J; junction bases unmatched: 1. Germline-derived CDR1 and CDR2 are LNHDA and SQIVND (reference sequence). In DNA form, the CDR3 reads TGTGCCAGTATGGGAGGGACCGGGGAGCTGTTTTTT. It yields the protein CASMGGTGELFF. The full variable domain, its missing parts supplied by reference TRBV19 and TRBJ2-2, is DGGITQSPKYLFRKEGQNVTLSCEQNLNHDAMYWYRQDPGQGLRLIYYSQIVNDFQKGDIAEGYSVSREKKESFPLTVTSAQKNPTAFYLCASMGGTGELFFGEGSRLTVL.

The rearrangement joins TRBV4-2 to TRBJ1-5; weak D call: TRBD1 (5 bases). CDR3 length: 16 residues. From germline, CDR1 is LGHNA and CDR2 YNFKEQ. The V end lost 0 bases, the J end lost 4 bases, and 13 bases lay between the germline ends. The CDR3 spells CASSQDPRVANQPQHF. CDR3 DNA: TGTGCCAGCAGCCAAGATCCCAGGGTCGCTAATCAGCCCCAGCATTTT.

The genes are TRBV5-1 and TRBJ2-7; 12 bases agree with TRBD2. This CDR3 is built from 15 residues. From germline, CDR1 is SGHRS and CDR2 YFSETQ. With V trimmed by 4 bases and J by 2 bases, 4 bases remained unmatched. This CDR3 reads CASSLTSGGTYEQYF. Here the CDR3 DNA reads TGCGCCAGCAGCCTTACTAGCGGGGGGACCTACGAGCAGTACTTC. The full variable domain, in which reference TRBV5-1 and TRBJ2-7 provide the parts outside the CDR3, is KAGVTQTPRYLIKTRGQQVTLSCSPISGHRSVSWYQQTPGQGLQFLFEYFSETQRNKGNFPGRFSGRQFSNSRSEMNVSTLELGDSALYLCASSLTSGGTYEQYFGPGTRLTVT.

The V and J genes are TRBV6-1 and TRBJ2-1; possibly TRBD2 for D (5 bases). CDR3 length equals 12 residues. The germline V gene encodes CDR1 MNHNS and CDR2 SASEGT. V lost 11 bases and J lost 4, with 12 bases in between. This chain's CDR3 is CASRAVYNEQFF. The CDR3 DNA reads TGTGCCTCCCGAGCGGTATACAATGAGCAGTTCTTC.

The chain has TRBV15 and TRBJ1-6, with D unresolved. The CDR3 runs 12 residues. Germline values: CDR1 LNHNV, CDR2 YYDKDF (reference sequence). The V end lost 6 bases, the J end lost 8 bases, and 8 bases lay between the germline ends. The CDR3 sequence is CATRLRDSPLHF. In nucleotides, the CDR3 is TGTGCCACCAGGTTGAGGGATTCACCCCTCCACTTT.

The V call is TRBV29-1, the J call TRBJ2-1; tentatively, D is TRBD2 (6 bases). The CDR3 contains 13 residues. Trimming took 4 bases from V and 6 from J, leaving 13 bases between them. CDR1 SQVTM and CDR2 ANQGSEA come from the germline V gene. CDR3 nucleotide sequence: TGCAGCGTTGCACGCTCGACTAGCAATGAGCAGTTCTTC. Protein sequence: CSVARSTSNEQFF.

The J gene is TRBJ2-7, the V gene TRBV9; 7 bases are a match to TRBD2. The CDR3 runs 14 residues. Losses at the gene ends were 0 bases for V and 3 bases for J; bases not matched to a gene: 3. Germline loops: CDR1 SGDLS, CDR2 YYNGEE. The CDR3 DNA follows: TGTGCCAGCAGCGTAGCGGGCGGGGGCTACGAGCAGTACTTC. Translating it yields CASSVAGGGYEQYF.

CDR3: CASSRQVSGANVLTF. The DNA for the CDR3 is TGTGCCAGCAGTCGACAGGTGTCGGGGGCCAACGTCCTGACTTTC. This sequence joins TRBV6-1 and TRBJ2-6; D may be TRBD1 (6 bases). The CDR3 has 15 residues. Between the trimmed V and J ends, which lost 5 bases and 4 bases, there was a span of 12 bases. Germline V gene sequence: CDR1 MNHNS, CDR2 SASEGT.

For this clone: The germline gene is not matched at one end of the junction; a read error may be the cause. The chain recombines TRBV7-9 with TRBJ1-6, with 7 bases lining up with TRBD1. CDR1 is SEHNR and CDR2 is FQNEAQ in the germline V gene (reference sequence). The CDR3 loop spans 16 amino acids. The CDR3 DNA sequence: TGTGCCAGCAGCTTGGGGGGACAGCCGAATAACTCACCCCTCCACTTT. Protein sequence: CASSLGGQPNNSPLHF.

This clone was picked up a small number of times. The chain couples TRBV2 to TRBJ2-1, with 7 nucleotides matching TRBD1. This CDR3 comprises 15 residues. CDR1 and CDR2 from the germline V gene are SNHLY and FYNNEI. V lost 9 bases, J lost 6 bases, and 14 bases stayed unmatched. CDR3 in amino acids: CARAMGQRGGNEQFF. The DNA for the CDR3 is TGTGCCAGAGCAATGGGACAGCGCGGAGGCAATGAGCAGTTCTTC.

This chain joins TRBV12-5 and TRBJ2-7; TRBD2 matches 9 bases. The germline V gene has CDR1 LGHNT and CDR2 FRNRAP. After removal of 0 bases from V and 3 bases from J, the junction contained 9 bases not matched to a gene. The CDR3 consists of 17 residues. This chain's CDR3 is CASGLVVRLAASYEQYF. The DNA of the CDR3 is TGTGCTAGTGGTTTGGTCGTACGACTAGCGGCGAGCTACGAGCAGTACTTC.

This chain links TRBV5-1 with TRBJ1-2, with D hard to call. V was clipped by 0 bases and J by 0 bases, with 6 bases between them. Per the germline V gene, CDR1 is SGHRS and CDR2 is YFSETQ. The CDR3 totals 14 residues. The CDR3 DNA reads TGCGCCAGCAGCTTGGGCCCAGCTAACTATGGCTACACCTTC. It specifies CASSLGPANYGYTF.

The J gene is TRBJ2-6, the V gene TRBV7-2, with 7 positions matching TRBD1. The CDR3 spans 18 residues. Germline V lookup: CDR1 SGHTA, CDR2 FQGNSA. Trimming at V came to 2 bases and at J to 4 bases, leaving 11 bases not matched to a gene. The CDR3 coding sequence is TGTGCCAGCAGCTTAACCGGGACAGTCATAGAGGGGGCCAACGTCCTGACTTTC. Protein product: CASSLTGTVIEGANVLTF.

The CDR3 bases are TGCGCCAGCAGCCGTCGGGTTTCGGCCACTAATGAAAAACTGTTTTTT. Protein product: CASSRRVSATNEKLFF. The rearrangement uses TRBV4-1 and TRBJ1-4; D not certain. Trimming pared 4 bases from V and 2 bases from J, leaving 14 bases between. The CDR3 sequence is 16 residues long. The germline V gene encodes CDR1 MGHRA and CDR2 YSYEKL.

The chain links TRBV6-5 to TRBJ1-1, with D uncertain. Germline CDR1 MNHEY, CDR2 SVGAGI. The V end was cut by 6 bases, the J end by 7 bases, with 18 bases between. The length of the CDR3 is 14 residues. The CDR3 here is CASRPKIDGLEAFF. In DNA form, the CDR3 reads TGTGCCAGCAGGCCTAAAATCGACGGACTTGAAGCTTTCTTT.

This chain joins TRBV9 and TRBJ2-3, with 8 bases matching TRBD2. Germline V lookup: CDR1 SGDLS, CDR2 YYNGEE. The J segment lost 5 bases and the V segment lost 6 bases, leaving 8 bases of the junction unmatched. The CDR3 runs 14 residues. CDR3 nucleotide sequence: TGTGCCAGCATGGGGGGACTAGACGGAGATACGCAGTATTTT. This sequence encodes CASMGGLDGDTQYF.

The chain employs TRBV10-3 and TRBJ1-1, with D possibly matching TRBD1 (5 bases). The length of the CDR3 is 16 residues. Trimming removed 2 bases at V and 8 bases at J, with 21 bases between. Germline V gene lookup returns CDR1 ENHRY and CDR2 SYGVKD. In DNA, the CDR3 is TGTGCCATCAGTGAGCCGAGCGTGGGGGGAGGAAGAGAAGCTTTCTTT. The encoded protein is CAISEPSVGGGREAFF.

This clone appeared a few times. The rearrangement uses TRBV29-1 and TRBJ2-3, with D possibly TRBD1 on 6 matching bases. CDR3 size: 12 residues. CDR1 is SQVTM, CDR2 ANQGSEA, per germline. Trimming removed 6 bases at V and 6 bases at J, with 13 bases between. The CDR3 is CSVDTGTDTQYF. The CDR3 DNA is TGCAGCGTAGACACAGGGACGGATACGCAGTATTTT.